The sequence of this TCR beta chain was determined in a study of CD8+CD57+ T cells in acquired aplastic anemia. About the research overall: When averaged, DNA from sorted CD4+ and CD8+ cells came to about 3 ug.

General observations from the study: Between patients and controls, around 27 CD8+ CDR3 sequences were found in common.

CD8+CD57+ cell expansion had been shown by flow cytometry in patients chosen for sequencing. Each of the patients presented with severe acquired aplastic anemia. Sampling of blood occurred while the patients had still received no therapy. Profiles of TCR beta VDJ and CDR3 were generated from a genomic DNA template. A single record per CDR3 protein comes from TCRdb applying MiXCR to the reads. The sample contains more than 150,000 distinct CDR3 sequences, around 50% of which appear only once. Comment on this clonotype: Its specificity is unknown.

Sequencing input: sorted CD4+, CD8+, or CD8+CD57+ T cells (not recorded which) from PBMCs. The source of this sequence is a human donor with aplastic anemia.

CDR3 amino acids: CASSLDRGGSDTQYF. Written as DNA, the CDR3 is TGCGCCAGCAGCTTAGATCGGGGAGGGTCGGATACGCAGTATTTT. This sequence joins TRBV5-1 and TRBJ2-3, with 7 bases that match TRBD2. Trimming removed 2 bases from V and 6 bases from J; junction bases left unmatched: 9. CDR3 length equals 15 residues. Germline loops: CDR1 SGHRS, CDR2 YFSETQ.